This TCR beta chain was sequenced for a study of T cell changes during pregnancy in multiple sclerosis. This CDR3 contains 15 residues. Losses at the gene ends were 6 bases for V and 3 bases for J; bases not matched to a gene: 8. Germline assignment: CDR1 SGHRS and CDR2 YFSETQ. Data came from immunoSEQ multiplex PCR; TCRdb stores just in-frame clones and leaves some out. The sample records some 51,000 clones, 90% to 95% being singletons. This TCR was recovered from a female donor with multiple sclerosis, enrolled in a pregnancy study. Sample: CD8+ T cells from peripheral blood mononuclear cells, taken in the first trimester of pregnancy. V is TRBV5-1 and J is TRBJ2-7; 11 positions agree with TRBD2. The CDR3 nucleotides read TGCGCCAGCAAGCAGTGGACTAGCGGGTTCTACGAGCAGTACTTC. It specifies CASKQWTSGFYEQYF.